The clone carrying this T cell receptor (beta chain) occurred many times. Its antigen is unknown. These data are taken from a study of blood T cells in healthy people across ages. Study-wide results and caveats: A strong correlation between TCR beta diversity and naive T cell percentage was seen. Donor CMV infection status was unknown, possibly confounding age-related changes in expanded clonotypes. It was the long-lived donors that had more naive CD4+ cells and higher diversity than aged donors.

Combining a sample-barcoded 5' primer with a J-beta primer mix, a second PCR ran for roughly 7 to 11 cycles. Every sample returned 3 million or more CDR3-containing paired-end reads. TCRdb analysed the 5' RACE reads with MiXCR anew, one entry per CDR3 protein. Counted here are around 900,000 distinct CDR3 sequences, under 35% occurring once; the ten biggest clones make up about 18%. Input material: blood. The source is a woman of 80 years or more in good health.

CDR3 DNA: TGTGCCATCAGTGGAATTCAGGGGGACTATGGCTACACCTTC. This encodes CAISGIQGDYGYTF. V is TRBV10-3 and J is TRBJ1-2; 7 nucleotides align to TRBD1. Germline CDR1 reads ENHRY; CDR2 reads SYGVKD. Trimming took 4 bases from V and 3 from J; bases not matched to a gene: 5. The CDR3 length is 14 residues.